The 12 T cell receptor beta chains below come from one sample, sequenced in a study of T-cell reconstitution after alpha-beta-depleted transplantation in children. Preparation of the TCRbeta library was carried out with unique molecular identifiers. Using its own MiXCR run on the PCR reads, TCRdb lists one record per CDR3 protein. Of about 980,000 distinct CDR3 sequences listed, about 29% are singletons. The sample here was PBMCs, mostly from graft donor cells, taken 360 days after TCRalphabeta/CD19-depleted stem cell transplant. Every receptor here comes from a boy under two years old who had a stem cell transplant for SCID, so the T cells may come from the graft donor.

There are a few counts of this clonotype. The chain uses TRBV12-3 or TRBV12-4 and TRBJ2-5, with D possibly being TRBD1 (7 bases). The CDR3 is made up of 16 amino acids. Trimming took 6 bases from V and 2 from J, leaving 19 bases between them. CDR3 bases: TGTGCCAGCAGCCTCCAGGGGGGCATTCTACAAGAGACCCAGTACTTC. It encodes CASSLQGGILQETQYF.

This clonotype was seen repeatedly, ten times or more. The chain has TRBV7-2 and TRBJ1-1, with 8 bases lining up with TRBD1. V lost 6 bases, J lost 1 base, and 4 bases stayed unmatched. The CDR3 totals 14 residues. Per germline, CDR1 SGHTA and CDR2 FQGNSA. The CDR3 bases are TGTGCCAGCAGGCCGGGACAGGCGAACACTGAAGCTTTCTTT. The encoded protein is CASRPGQANTEAFF.

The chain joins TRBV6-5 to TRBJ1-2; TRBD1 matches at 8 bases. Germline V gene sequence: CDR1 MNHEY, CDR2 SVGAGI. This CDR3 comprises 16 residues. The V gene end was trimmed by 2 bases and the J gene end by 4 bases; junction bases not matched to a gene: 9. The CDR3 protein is CASSYVPDRAVYGYTF. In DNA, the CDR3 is TGTGCCAGCAGTTACGTTCCGGACAGGGCCGTCTATGGCTACACCTTC.

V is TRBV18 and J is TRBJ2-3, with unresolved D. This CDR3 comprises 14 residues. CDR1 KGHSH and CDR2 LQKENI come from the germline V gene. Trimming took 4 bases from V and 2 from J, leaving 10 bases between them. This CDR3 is CASSRSGNTDTQYF. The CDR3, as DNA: TGTGCCAGCTCACGATCGGGTAACACAGATACGCAGTATTTT.

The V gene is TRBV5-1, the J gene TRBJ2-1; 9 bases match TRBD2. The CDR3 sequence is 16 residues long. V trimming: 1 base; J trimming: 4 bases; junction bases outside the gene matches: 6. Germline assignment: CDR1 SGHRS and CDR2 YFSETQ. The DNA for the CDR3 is TGCGCCAGCAGCTTGAGTCTAGCGGGGTCTTACAATGAGCAGTTCTTC. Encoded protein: CASSLSLAGSYNEQFF. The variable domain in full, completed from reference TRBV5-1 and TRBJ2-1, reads KAGVTQTPRYLIKTRGQQVTLSCSPISGHRSVSWYQQTPGQGLQFLFEYFSETQRNKGNFPGRFSGRQFSNSRSEMNVSTLELGDSALYLCASSLSLAGSYNEQFFGPGTRLTVL.

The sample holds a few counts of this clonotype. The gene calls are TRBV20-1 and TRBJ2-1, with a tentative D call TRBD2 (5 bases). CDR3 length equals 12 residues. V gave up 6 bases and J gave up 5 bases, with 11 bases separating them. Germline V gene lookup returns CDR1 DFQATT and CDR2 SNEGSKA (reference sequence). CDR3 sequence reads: CSARAGNNEQFF. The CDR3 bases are TGCAGTGCAAGGGCGGGTAACAATGAGCAGTTCTTC.

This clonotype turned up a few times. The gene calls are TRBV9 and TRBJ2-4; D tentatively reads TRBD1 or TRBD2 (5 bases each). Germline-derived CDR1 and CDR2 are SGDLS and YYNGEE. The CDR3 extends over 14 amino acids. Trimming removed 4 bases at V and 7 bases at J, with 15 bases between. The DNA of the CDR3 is TGTGCCAGCAGCTCCCTTGTGGGGGAGAACATTCAGTACTTC. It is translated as CASSSLVGENIQYF.

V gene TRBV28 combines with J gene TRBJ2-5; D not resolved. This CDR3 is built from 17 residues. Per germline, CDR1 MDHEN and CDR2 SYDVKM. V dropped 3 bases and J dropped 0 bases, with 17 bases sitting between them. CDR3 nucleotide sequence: TGTGCCAGCAGTTTCCTTGCAACAGCTGAAAACCAAGAGACCCAGTACTTC. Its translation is CASSFLATAENQETQYF.

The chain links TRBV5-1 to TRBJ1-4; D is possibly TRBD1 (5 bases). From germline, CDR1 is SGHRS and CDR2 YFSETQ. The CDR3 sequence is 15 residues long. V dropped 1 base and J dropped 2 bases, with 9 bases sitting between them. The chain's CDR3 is CASSLRGPTNEKLFF. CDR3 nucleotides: TGCGCCAGCAGCTTGCGGGGACCGACTAATGAAAAACTGTTTTTT.

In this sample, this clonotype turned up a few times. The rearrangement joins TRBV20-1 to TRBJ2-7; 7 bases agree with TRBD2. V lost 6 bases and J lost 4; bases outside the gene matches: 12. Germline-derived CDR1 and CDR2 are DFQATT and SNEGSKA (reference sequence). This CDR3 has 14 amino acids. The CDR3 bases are TGCAGTGCGGGGCCCGGGACTACACTTTACGAGCAGTACTTC. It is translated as CSAGPGTTLYEQYF.

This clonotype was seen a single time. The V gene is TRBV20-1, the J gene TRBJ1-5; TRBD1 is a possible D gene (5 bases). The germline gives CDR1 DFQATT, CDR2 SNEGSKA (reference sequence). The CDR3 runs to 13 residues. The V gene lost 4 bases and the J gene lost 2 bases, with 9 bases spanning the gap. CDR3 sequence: CSAIFRGNQPQHF. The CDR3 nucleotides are TGCAGTGCTATTTTCAGGGGCAATCAGCCCCAGCATTTT.

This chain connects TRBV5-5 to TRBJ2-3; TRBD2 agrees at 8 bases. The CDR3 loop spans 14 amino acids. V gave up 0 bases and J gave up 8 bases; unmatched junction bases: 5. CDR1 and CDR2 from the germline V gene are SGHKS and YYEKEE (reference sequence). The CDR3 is CASSLAGGVATQYF. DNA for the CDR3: TGTGCCAGCAGCTTGGCCGGGGGGGTGGCTACGCAGTATTTT.